One and the same sample provided the 23 T cell receptor beta chains below, sequenced in a study of Graves' ophthalmopathy and Graves' hyperthyroidism. The TCR beta CDR3 regions underwent amplification from RNA transcripts. First-round RT-PCR employed HTBI primers, with a second-round multiplex PCR after it. Each CDR3 protein gets one entry after TCRdb re-called the multiplex PCR reads with MiXCR. The sample holds some 47,000 distinct CDR3 sequences, under 55% seen once. The material sequenced was peripheral blood. The receptors originated from an adult man with Graves' ophthalmopathy.

This clonotype came up once. At one boundary the junction diverges from the germline segment, which might be a read error. The chain employs TRBV20-1 and TRBJ2-1; 12 bases align to TRBD2. This CDR3 is built from 17 residues. The germline gives CDR1 DFQATT, CDR2 SNEGSKA (reference sequence). For the CDR3, the DNA is TGCAGTGCTACCTGGACTAGCGGGGCGGAGCTTGGGAATGCGCAGTTCTTC. It yields the protein CSATWTSGAELGNAQFF.

The J gene is TRBJ2-7, the V gene TRBV7-2; 7 positions match TRBD1. The V and J ends lost 1 base and 2 bases, in that order; junction bases with no gene match: 2. The CDR3 sequence is 14 residues long. Germline V gene lookup returns CDR1 SGHTA and CDR2 FQGNSA. This CDR3 reads CASSLGGTAYEQYF. CDR3 bases: TGTGCCAGCAGCTTAGGGGGGACAGCCTACGAGCAGTACTTC.

Sample share makes this clonotype medium-sized. The chain combines TRBV2 with TRBJ2-3; 12 bases map to TRBD2. Germline loops: CDR1 SNHLY, CDR2 FYNNEI. Trimming at V came to 5 bases and at J to 5 bases, leaving 5 bases not matched to a gene. This CDR3 comprises 15 residues. In DNA, the CDR3 is TGTGCCAGCAGTCCTAGCGGGAGGGCGGTAGATACGCAGTATTTT. The encoded protein is CASSPSGRAVDTQYF.

This clonotype was recorded many times. The chain links TRBV6-6 to TRBJ2-1; D tentatively reads TRBD1 or TRBD2 (5 bases each). Trimming pared 11 bases from V and 2 bases from J, leaving 10 bases between. Germline values: CDR1 MNHNY, CDR2 SVGAGI (reference sequence). The CDR3 has 12 residues. The CDR3 DNA sequence: TGTGCCGGGGGTGCCGCCTACAATGAGCAGTTCTTC. The encoded protein is CAGGAAYNEQFF.

Details on this clonotype: At one of its ends the junction is not consistent with the germline gene, which may arise from a read error. The chain uses TRBV15 and TRBJ2-7, with 7 bases matching TRBD1. CDR3 length: 12 amino acids. Germline values: CDR1 LNHNV, CDR2 YYDKDF (reference sequence). The CDR3 sequence: CATSRDLGPRGF. CDR3 coding DNA: TGTGCCACCAGCAGAGATTTGGGTCCCAGGGGGTTC.

This clonotype was observed a handful of times. The chain carries TRBV19 and TRBJ2-7; possible D gene TRBD1, 5 bases. CDR3 length equals 14 residues. Germline CDR1 reads LNHDA; CDR2 reads SQIVND (reference sequence). V shed 4 bases and J shed 0 bases, with 10 bases lying between them. The CDR3 bases are TGTGCCAGTAGTAAGGACACAACCTCCTACGAGCAGTACTTC. As protein: CASSKDTTSYEQYF.

This clonotype occurred many times. The chain links TRBV18 to TRBJ2-5; D is uncertain. The germline V gene has CDR1 KGHSH and CDR2 LQKENI. The CDR3 contains 13 residues. The V end was cut by 0 bases, the J end by 4 bases, with 6 bases between. The CDR3 is CASSPPPGETQYF. The CDR3 DNA is TGTGCCAGCTCACCACCTCCGGGAGAGACCCAGTACTTC.

This clonotype has ten or more counts. The gene calls are TRBV5-6 and TRBJ1-1; 12 nucleotides line up with TRBD1. The CDR3 is 16 amino acids. CDR1 is SGHDT and CDR2 is YYEEEE in the germline V gene. After removal of 3 bases from V and 4 bases from J, the junction contained 7 bases not matched to a gene. This CDR3 is CASSWGQGARGTEAFF. In DNA, the CDR3 is TGTGCCAGCAGCTGGGGACAGGGGGCCAGGGGCACTGAAGCTTTCTTT. Variable domain in full (rest from reference TRBV5-6 and TRBJ1-1): DAGVTQSPTHLIKTRGQQVTLRCSPKSGHDTVSWYQQALGQGPQFIFQYYEEEERQRGNFPDRFSGHQFPNYSSELNVNALLLGDSALYLCASSWGQGARGTEAFFGQGTRLTVV.

This clonotype was detected once. The chain has TRBV7-6 and TRBJ1-4; the match to TRBD1 covers 8 bases. The CDR3 length is 18 residues. With V trimmed by 6 bases and J by 6 bases, 18 bases remained unmatched. Germline assignment: CDR1 SGHVS and CDR2 FNYEAQ. The CDR3: CASSSGGQGATHDEKLFF. CDR3 nucleotides: TGTGCCAGCAGTTCGGGTGGGCAGGGGGCGACCCATGATGAAAAACTGTTTTTT.

On this clonotype itself: The junction shows a germline mismatch at one end, possibly a read error. The gene calls are TRBV5-1 and TRBJ1-6; no definite D call. The CDR3 covers 15 residues. CDR1 is SGHRS and CDR2 is YFSETQ in the germline V gene. CDR3 in DNA: TGCGCCAGCAGCCGCGGGGAGGGTACTAGTTCACCCCTCTACTTT. It yields the protein CASSRGEGTSSPLYF.

The gene calls are TRBV12-3 or TRBV12-4 and TRBJ2-7; 8 nucleotides agree with TRBD1. Trimming removed 1 base from V and 7 bases from J; junction bases left unmatched: 6. CDR3 length: 14 residues. CDR3 residues: CASSLGQGPREQYF. As DNA, the CDR3 is TGTGCCAGCAGTTTAGGACAGGGGCCAAGGGAGCAGTACTTC.

This clonotype was found many times. This rearrangement joins TRBV7-2 to TRBJ2-7; D may be TRBD1 (5 bases). Germline-derived CDR1 and CDR2 are SGHTA and FQGNSA. Trimming took off 5 bases at V and 5 bases at J, with 22 bases between the two ends. The CDR3 runs 16 residues. The CDR3 DNA follows: TGTGCCAGCAGCCCTTACCCTGACAGCCCGAGGAACGAGCAGTACTTC. Translated: CASSPYPDSPRNEQYF.

The table lists this clonotype with many counts. The rearrangement links TRBV5-8 to TRBJ1-2; 7 bases match TRBD1. The germline V gene encodes CDR1 SGHTS and CDR2 YDEGEE. This CDR3 is built from 15 residues. V lost 0 bases to trimming and J lost 0 bases; unmatched junction nucleotides: 2. The chain's CDR3 is CASSLGQGTNYGYTF. In DNA, the CDR3 is TGTGCCAGCAGCTTGGGACAGGGAACTAACTATGGCTACACCTTC.

In its sample, this clonotype was seen many times. This CDR3 reads CASSPDRVGEQFF. The CDR3 bases are TGTGCCAGCAGCCCGGACAGGGTAGGTGAGCAGTTCTTC. V usage is TRBV6-4 and J usage is TRBJ2-1; the match to TRBD1 covers 8 bases. The V segment lost 6 bases and the J segment 9 bases; nucleotides outside the gene matches: 7. Per the germline V gene, CDR1 is MRHNA and CDR2 is SNTAGT. The CDR3 has 13 amino acids.

This clonotype was detected many times. One base away lies a much larger clone, so this may be a sequencing read error. The chain recombines TRBV29-1 with TRBJ2-1, with 8 bases lining up with TRBD2. From germline, CDR1 is SQVTM and CDR2 ANQGSEA. This CDR3 spans 15 amino acids. The CDR3 here is CSVSTSGGGYNGQFF. CDR3 DNA: TGCAGCGTATCTACCAGCGGGGGAGGCTACAATGGGCAGTTCTTC.

Concerning this clonotype itself: A read error is likely, as this CDR3 ends without the conserved phenylalanine or tryptophan. This chain connects TRBV9 to TRBJ1-6, with a possible D match to TRBD1 (5 bases). The V gene lost 5 bases and the J gene lost 2 bases, with 11 bases spanning the gap. The CDR3 length is 15 residues. Germline V lookup: CDR1 SGDLS, CDR2 YYNGEE. This chain's CDR3 is CASRAGSPYNSPLHL. The CDR3 DNA is TGTGCCAGCAGGGCAGGGAGCCCCTATAATTCACCCCTCCACCTT.

This clonotype was counted at least ten times. The chain joins TRBV20-1 to TRBJ2-3, with unresolved D. Germline V CDR1 and CDR2: DFQATT, SNEGSKA (reference sequence). V dropped 3 bases and J dropped 8 bases, with 21 bases sitting between them. The CDR3 has 15 amino acids. The CDR3 coding sequence is TGCAGTGCTAGTTCCCCTAGTCAATCCTTTGGTACGCAGTATTTT. This translates into CSASSPSQSFGTQYF.

As for this clonotype: This may come from a read error, since a much larger clone is one base off. This likely comes from a read error, as the CDR3 has no conserved phenylalanine or tryptophan at its end. The V and J genes are TRBV3-1 and TRBJ2-5, with TRBD1 as a possible D gene (6 bases). Per the germline V gene, CDR1 is LGHDT and CDR2 is YNNKEL (reference sequence). This CDR3 is built from 14 residues. The germline V and J ends were trimmed by 3 bases and 5 bases, with 13 bases remaining between them. The CDR3 DNA sequence: TGTGCCAGCAGCCAGGTACAGGGTACCGAGACCCAGTACCTC. It translates to CASSQVQGTETQYL.

There are many counts of this clonotype. V and J are TRBV19 and TRBJ2-1; TRBD2 agrees at 15 bases. CDR1 and CDR2 from the germline V gene are LNHDA and SQIVND (reference sequence). There are 17 residues in the CDR3. The trim removed 3 bases at V and 8 bases at J, leaving 8 bases unmatched. The CDR3 is CASSMGGLAGGLDEQFF. The CDR3 DNA reads as TGTGCCAGTAGTATGGGGGGACTAGCGGGAGGCCTAGATGAGCAGTTCTTC.

About this clonotype itself: It is unclear where the CDR3 begins or ends on the DNA, so no DNA is shown, and the CDR3 is as TCRdb lists it. The V and J genes are TRBV7-9 and TRBJ2-5; TRBD2 reflects the table's D call only, with no check against the DNA. Germline CDR1 and CDR2: SEHNR and FQNEAQ (reference sequence). The CDR3 region is 24 residues in length, termini included. This chain's CDR3 is CASSFYICSANGLAGGHGFETQYF.

This rearrangement joins TRBV19 to TRBJ2-1; D is possibly TRBD2 (5 bases). The germline V and J ends were trimmed by 6 bases and 4 bases, with 13 bases remaining between them. Germline values: CDR1 LNHDA, CDR2 SQIVND (reference sequence). The length of the CDR3 is 14 residues. CDR3 coding DNA: TGTGCCAGTAGCACCGGCGGACTTTACAATGAGCAGTTCTTC. Translating gives CASSTGGLYNEQFF.

This clonotype has at least ten counts. The chain employs TRBV7-9 and TRBJ2-7; no reliable D call. Germline CDR1 is SEHNR and CDR2 is FQNEAQ (reference sequence). This CDR3 is built from 14 residues. The V gene lost 4 bases and the J gene lost 6 bases, with 16 bases spanning the gap. As DNA, the CDR3 is TGTGCCAGCAGCTCTCGGAACTACGTAGGCGAGCAGTACTTC. This encodes CASSSRNYVGEQYF.

Many counts were recorded for this clonotype. This chain uses TRBV20-1 with TRBJ2-3, with TRBD2 matching over 8 bases. With V trimmed by 5 bases and J by 3 bases, 7 bases remained unmatched. The germline CDR1 and CDR2 sequences are DFQATT and SNEGSKA (reference sequence). The CDR3 is 14 amino acids. Here the CDR3 reads CSAGRGGSTDTQYF. CDR3 bases: TGCAGTGCTGGCCGGGGGGGATCTACAGATACGCAGTATTTT.